This T cell receptor beta chain was captured by sequencing in a study of graft-versus-host responses after intestinal transplantation. Study context: Each transplant was multivisceral, liver-intestinal, or isolated intestinal. Anti-thymocyte globulin induction preceded two to four years of tacrolimus and steroid maintenance in all recipients. Study results and limitations: Elevated graft-versus-host to host-versus-graft clonal ratios in allografts were recorded for patients with graft-donor T cell macrochimerism. Researchers found GvH clones in recipient marrow, and some showed up first in ileum or blood.

Trimming removed 5 bases at V and 6 bases at J, with 15 bases between. Germline CDR1 MNHEY, CDR2 SMNVEV (reference sequence). The CDR3 loop spans 14 amino acids. Notes on this clone: The target antigen is unknown.

The table came from immunoSEQ multiplex PCR; TCRdb's copy has only in-frame clones and leaves some out. The sample lists about 97,000 clones; 75% to 95% were seen once. Sequencing was performed on PBMCs, taken around 450 days after intestinal transplant. The TCR originated in a human patient who received an intestinal transplant, so some T cells may come from the graft donor. The V and J genes are TRBV27 and TRBJ2-3; D tentatively fits TRBD1 or TRBD2 (5 bases each). The chain's CDR3 is CASSRVGVLDTQYF. The CDR3 DNA is TGTGCCAGCAGTCGAGTGGGGGTGTTGGATACGCAGTATTTT.